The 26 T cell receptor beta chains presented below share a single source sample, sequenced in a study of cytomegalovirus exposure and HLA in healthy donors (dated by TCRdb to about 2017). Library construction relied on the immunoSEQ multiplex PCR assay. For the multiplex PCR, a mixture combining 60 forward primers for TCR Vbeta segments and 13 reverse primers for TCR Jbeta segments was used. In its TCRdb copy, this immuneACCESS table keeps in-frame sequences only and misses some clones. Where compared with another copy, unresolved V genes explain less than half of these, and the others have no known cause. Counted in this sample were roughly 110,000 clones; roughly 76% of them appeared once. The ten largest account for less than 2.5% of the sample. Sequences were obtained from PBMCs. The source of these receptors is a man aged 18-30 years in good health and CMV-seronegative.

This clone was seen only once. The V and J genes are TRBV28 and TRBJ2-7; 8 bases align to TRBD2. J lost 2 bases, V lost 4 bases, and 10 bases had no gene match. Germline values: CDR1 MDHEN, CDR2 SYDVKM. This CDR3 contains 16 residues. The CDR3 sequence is CASSSATSGGTYEQYF. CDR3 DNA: TGTGCCAGCAGTTCCGCAACTAGCGGCGGAACCTACGAGCAGTACTTC.

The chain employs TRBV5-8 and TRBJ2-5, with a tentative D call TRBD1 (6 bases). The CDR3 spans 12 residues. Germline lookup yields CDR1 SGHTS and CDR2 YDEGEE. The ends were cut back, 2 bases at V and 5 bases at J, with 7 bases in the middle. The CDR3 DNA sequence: TGTGCCAGCAGCTTAAGGGGGGAGACCCAGTACTTC. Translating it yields CASSLRGETQYF.

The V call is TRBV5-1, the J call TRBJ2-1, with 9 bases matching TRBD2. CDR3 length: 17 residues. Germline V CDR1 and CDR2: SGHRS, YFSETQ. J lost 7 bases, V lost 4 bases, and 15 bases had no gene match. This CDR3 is CASSPGARRGGGNEQFF. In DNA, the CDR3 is TGCGCCAGCAGCCCTGGCGCCCGGCGGGGGGGAGGGAATGAGCAGTTCTTC. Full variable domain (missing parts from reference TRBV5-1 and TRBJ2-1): KAGVTQTPRYLIKTRGQQVTLSCSPISGHRSVSWYQQTPGQGLQFLFEYFSETQRNKGNFPGRFSGRQFSNSRSEMNVSTLELGDSALYLCASSPGARRGGGNEQFFGPGTRLTVL.

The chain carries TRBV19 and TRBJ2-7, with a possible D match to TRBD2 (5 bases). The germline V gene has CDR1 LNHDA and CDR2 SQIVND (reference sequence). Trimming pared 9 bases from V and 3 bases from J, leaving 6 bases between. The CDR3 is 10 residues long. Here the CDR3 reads CASGDYEQYF. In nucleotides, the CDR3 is TGTGCCAGCGGGGACTACGAGCAGTACTTC.

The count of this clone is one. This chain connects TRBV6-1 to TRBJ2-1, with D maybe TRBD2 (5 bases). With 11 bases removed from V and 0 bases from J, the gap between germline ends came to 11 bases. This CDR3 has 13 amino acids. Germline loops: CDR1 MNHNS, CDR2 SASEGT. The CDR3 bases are TGTGCCCATAGCGTGTACTCCTACAATGAGCAGTTCTTC. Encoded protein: CAHSVYSYNEQFF.

The CDR3 protein is CASSYATGQGEQYF. CDR3 in DNA: TGTGCCAGCAGTTACGCGACAGGACAGGGCGAGCAGTACTTC. The chain uses TRBV6-5 and TRBJ2-5, with TRBD1 matching 8 bases. With the DNA end fitting TRBJ2-7 better, the J assignment may be wrong. The germline V gene has CDR1 MNHEY and CDR2 SVGAGI. This CDR3 spans 14 amino acids.

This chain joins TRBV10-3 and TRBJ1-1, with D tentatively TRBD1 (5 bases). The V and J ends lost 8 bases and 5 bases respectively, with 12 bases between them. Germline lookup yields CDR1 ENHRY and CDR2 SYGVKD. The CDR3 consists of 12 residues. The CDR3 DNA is TGTGCCATCCGGCAGGGATTTACTGAAGCTTTCTTT. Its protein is CAIRQGFTEAFF.

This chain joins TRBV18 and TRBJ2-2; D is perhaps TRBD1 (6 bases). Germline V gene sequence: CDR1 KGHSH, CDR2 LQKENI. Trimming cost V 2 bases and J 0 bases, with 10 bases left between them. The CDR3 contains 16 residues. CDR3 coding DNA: TGTGCCAGCTCACCAGAAGGGGGAACGAACACCGGGGAGCTGTTTTTT. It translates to CASSPEGGTNTGELFF.

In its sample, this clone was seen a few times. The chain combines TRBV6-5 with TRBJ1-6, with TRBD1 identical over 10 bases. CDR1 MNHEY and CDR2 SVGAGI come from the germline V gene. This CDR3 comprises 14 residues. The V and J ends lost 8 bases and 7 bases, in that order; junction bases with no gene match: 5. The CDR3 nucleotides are TGTGCCAGCCGGAAGGGACAGGGGAATTCACCCCTCCACTTT. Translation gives CASRKGQGNSPLHF.

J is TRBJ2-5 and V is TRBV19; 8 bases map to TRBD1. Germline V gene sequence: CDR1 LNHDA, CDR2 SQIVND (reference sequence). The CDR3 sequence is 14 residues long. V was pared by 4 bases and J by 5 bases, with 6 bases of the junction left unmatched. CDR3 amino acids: CASSNGQGRETQYF. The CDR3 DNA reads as TGTGCCAGTAGTAACGGACAGGGACGGGAGACCCAGTACTTC.

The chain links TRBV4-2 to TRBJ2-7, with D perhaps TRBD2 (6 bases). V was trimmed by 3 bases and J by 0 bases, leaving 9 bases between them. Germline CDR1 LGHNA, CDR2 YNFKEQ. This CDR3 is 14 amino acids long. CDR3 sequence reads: CASSHGSDSYEQYF. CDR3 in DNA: TGTGCCAGCAGCCACGGGAGCGACTCCTACGAGCAGTACTTC.

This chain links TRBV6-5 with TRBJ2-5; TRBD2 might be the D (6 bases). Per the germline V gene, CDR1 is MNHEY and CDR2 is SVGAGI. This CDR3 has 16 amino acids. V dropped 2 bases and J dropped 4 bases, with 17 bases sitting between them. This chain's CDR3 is CASSYRRFSGVETQYF. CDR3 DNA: TGTGCCAGCAGTTACCGCCGATTTAGCGGTGTAGAGACCCAGTACTTC.

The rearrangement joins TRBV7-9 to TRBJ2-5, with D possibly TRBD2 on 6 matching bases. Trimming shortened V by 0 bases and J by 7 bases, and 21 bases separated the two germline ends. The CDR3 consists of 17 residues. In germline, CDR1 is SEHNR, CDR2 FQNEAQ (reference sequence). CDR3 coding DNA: TGTGCCAGCAGCTTAGCGCCGGGGGAAGCCCTGAGGGGGACCCAGTACTTC. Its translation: CASSLAPGEALRGTQYF.

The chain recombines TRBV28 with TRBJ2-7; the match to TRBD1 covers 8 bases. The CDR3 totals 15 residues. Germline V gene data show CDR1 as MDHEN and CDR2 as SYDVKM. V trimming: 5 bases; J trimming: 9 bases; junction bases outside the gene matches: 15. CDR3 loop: CASSASGTGGSGQYF. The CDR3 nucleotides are TGTGCCAGCAGTGCTTCCGGGACAGGCGGTTCGGGGCAGTACTTC.

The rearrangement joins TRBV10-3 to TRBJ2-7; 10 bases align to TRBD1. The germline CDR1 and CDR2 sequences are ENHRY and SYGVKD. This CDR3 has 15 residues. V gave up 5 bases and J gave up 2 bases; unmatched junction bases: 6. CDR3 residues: CAISFKGQGPYEQYF. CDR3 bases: TGTGCCATCAGTTTCAAGGGACAGGGGCCCTACGAGCAGTACTTC.

The CDR3 nucleotides read TGTGCCAGCAGCCCCGATCAACAGGGTCGCGCTTTCTTT. This gives the protein CASSPDQQGRAFF. The rearrangement links TRBV6-4 to TRBJ1-1; D possibly corresponds to TRBD1 (6 bases). The CDR3 runs to 13 residues. CDR1 and CDR2 from the germline V gene are MRHNA and SNTAGT. With 6 bases removed from V and 11 bases from J, the gap between germline ends came to 19 bases.

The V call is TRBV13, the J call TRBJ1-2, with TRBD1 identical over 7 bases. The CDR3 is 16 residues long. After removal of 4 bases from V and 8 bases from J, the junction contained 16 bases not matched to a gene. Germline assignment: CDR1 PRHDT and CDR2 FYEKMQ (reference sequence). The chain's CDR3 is CASSSRGTDRSAGYTF. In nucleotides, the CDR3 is TGTGCCAGCAGCTCGAGGGGGACAGACCGATCCGCGGGCTACACCTTC.

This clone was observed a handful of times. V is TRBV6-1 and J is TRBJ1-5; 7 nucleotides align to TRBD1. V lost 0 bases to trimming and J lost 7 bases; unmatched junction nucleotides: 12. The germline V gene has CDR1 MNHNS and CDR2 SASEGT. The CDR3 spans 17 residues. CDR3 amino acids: CASSEAPGGGNTQPQHF. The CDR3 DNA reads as TGTGCCAGCAGTGAAGCGCCTGGAGGGGGCAATACCCAGCCCCAGCATTTT.

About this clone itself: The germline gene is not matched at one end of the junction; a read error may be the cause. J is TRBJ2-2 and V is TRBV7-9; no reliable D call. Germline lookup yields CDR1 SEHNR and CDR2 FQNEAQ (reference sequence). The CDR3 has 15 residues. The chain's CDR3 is CSSSSVRAGIGELFF. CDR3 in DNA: TGTTCCAGCAGCTCCGTCCGTGCCGGTATCGGGGAGCTGTTTTTT.

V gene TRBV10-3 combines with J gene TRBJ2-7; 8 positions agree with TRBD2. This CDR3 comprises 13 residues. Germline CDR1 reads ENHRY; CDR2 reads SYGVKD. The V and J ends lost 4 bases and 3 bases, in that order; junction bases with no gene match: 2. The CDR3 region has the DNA TGTGCCATCAGTGTAAGCGGGGGCTACGAGCAGTACTTC. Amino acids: CAISVSGGYEQYF.

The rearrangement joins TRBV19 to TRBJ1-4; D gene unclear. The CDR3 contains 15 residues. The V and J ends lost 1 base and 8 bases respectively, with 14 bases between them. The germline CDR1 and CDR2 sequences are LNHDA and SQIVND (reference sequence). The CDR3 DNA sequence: TGTGCCAGTAGTATAGGCGGAAGTACGGGGGAAAAACTGTTTTTT. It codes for CASSIGGSTGEKLFF.

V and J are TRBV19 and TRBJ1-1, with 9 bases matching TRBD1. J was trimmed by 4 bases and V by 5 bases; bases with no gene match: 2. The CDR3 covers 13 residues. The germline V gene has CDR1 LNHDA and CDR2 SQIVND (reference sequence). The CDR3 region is CASSRDRATEAFF. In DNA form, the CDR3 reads TGTGCCAGTAGTCGGGACAGGGCCACTGAAGCTTTCTTT.

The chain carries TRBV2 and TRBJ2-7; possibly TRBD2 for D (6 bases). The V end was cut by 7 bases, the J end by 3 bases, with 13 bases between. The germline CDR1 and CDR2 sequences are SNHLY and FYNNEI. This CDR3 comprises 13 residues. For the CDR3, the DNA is TGTGCCAGCACCCGGGGGTTGGACTACGAGCAGTACTTC. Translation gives CASTRGLDYEQYF.

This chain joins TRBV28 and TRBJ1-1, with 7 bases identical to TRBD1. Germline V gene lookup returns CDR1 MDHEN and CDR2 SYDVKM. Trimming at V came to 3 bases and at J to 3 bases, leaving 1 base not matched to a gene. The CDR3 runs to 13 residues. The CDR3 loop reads CASSFTGDTEAFF. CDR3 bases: TGTGCCAGCAGTTTCACAGGGGACACTGAAGCTTTCTTT.

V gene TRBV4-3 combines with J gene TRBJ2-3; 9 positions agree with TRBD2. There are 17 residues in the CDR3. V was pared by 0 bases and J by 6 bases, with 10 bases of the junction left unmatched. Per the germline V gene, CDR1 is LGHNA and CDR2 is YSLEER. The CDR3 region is CASSQDGAGGPGDTQYF. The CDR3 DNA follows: TGCGCCAGCAGCCAAGATGGGGCGGGGGGGCCCGGTGATACGCAGTATTTT.

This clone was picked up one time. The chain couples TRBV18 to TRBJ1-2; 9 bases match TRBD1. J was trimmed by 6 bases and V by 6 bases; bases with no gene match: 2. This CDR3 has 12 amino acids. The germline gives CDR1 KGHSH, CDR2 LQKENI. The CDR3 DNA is TGTGCCAGCTCGGGACAGGGCCATGGCTACACCTTC. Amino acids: CASSGQGHGYTF. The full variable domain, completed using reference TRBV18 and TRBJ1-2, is NAGVMQNPRHLVRRRGQEARLRCSPMKGHSHVYWYRQLPEEGLKFMVYLQKENIIDESGMPKERFSAEFPKEGPSILRIQQVVRGDSAAYFCASSGQGHGYTFGSGTRLTVV.